This T cell receptor beta chain was captured by sequencing in a study of cytotoxic CD8 clonotypes in ibrutinib-treated CLL. The data were produced by immunoSEQ multiplex PCR, yet TCRdb's version contains in-frame clones alone and is incomplete. The sample includes more than 85,000 clones, 70% to 85% seen only once; the top ten take around 32%. With V trimmed by 4 bases and J by 6 bases, 5 bases remained unmatched. The CDR3 contains 14 residues. The germline CDR1 and CDR2 sequences are LNHDA and SQIVND (reference sequence). This material consisted of PBMCs, taken after 12 months of ibrutinib treatment. The sequence was collected from a human donor with chronic lymphocytic leukemia. The genes are TRBV19 and TRBJ1-5, with TRBD1 matching over 8 bases. In nucleotides, the CDR3 is TGTGCCAGTAGTACTCGGACAGGGCTTCAGCCCCAGCATTTT. Amino acids: CASSTRTGLQPQHF.